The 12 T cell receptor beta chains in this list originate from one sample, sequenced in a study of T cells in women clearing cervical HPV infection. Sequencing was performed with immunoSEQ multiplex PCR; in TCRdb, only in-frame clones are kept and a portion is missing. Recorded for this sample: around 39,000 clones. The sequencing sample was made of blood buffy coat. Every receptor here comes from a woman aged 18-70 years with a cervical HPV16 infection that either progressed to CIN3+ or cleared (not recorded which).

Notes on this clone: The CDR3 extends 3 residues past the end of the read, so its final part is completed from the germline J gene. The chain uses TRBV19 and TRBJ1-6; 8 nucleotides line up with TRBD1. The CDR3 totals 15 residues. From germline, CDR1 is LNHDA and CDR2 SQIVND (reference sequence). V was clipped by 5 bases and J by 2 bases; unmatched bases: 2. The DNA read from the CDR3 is TGTGCCAGTAGTGCAGGGGGCACCTATAATTCACCC. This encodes CASSAGGTYNSP. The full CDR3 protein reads CASSAGGTYNSPLHF.

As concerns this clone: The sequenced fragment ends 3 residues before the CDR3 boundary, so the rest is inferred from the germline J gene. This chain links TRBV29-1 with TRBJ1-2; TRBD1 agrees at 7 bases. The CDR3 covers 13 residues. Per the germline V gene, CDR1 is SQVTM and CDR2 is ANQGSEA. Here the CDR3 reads CSVGDRRGVFYTF. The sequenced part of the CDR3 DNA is TGCAGCGTTGGGGACAGAAGAGGCGTTTTC.

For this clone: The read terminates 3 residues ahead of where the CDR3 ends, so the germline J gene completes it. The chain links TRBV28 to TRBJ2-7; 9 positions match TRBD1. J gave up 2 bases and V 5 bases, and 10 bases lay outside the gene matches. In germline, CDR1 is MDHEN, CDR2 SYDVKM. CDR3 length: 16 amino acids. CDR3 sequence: CASSTYGTGFPYEQYF. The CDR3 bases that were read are TGTGCCAGCAGTACGTATGGGACAGGGTTCCCCTACGAG. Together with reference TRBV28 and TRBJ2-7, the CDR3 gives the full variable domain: DVKVTQSSRYLVKRTGEKVFLECVQDMDHENMFWYRQDPGLGLRLIYFSYDVKMKEKGDIPEGYSVSREKKERFSLILESASTNQTSMYLCASSTYGTGFPYEQYFGPGTRLTVT.

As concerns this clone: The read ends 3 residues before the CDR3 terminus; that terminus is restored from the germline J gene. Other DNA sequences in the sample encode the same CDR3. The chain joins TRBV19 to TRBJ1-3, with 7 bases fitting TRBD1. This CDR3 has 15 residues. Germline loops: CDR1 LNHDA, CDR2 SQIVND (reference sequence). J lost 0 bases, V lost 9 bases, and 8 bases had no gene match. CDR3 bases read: TGTGCCAGCCGGGACAGCGACGTCTCTGGAAACACC. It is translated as CASRDSDVSGNT. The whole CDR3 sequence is CASRDSDVSGNTIYF.

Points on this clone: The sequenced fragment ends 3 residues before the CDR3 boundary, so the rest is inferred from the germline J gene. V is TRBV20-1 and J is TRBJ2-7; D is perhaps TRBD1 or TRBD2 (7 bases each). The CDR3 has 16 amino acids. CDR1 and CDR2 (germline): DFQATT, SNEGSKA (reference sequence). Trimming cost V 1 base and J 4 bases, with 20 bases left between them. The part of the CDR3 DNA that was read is TGCAGTGCTAGAGCCGGTATGGCAGGGGGAGGGTACGAG. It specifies CSARAGMAGGGYE. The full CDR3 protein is CSARAGMAGGGYEQYF.

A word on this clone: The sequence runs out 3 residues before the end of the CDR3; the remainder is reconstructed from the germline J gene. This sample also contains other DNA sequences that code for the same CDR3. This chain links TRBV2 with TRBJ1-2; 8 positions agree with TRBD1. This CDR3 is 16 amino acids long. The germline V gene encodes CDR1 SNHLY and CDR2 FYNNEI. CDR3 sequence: CASSEAGQAPRGGYTF. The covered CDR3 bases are TGTGCCAGCAGTGAAGCGGGACAGGCCCCCAGGGGAGGA.

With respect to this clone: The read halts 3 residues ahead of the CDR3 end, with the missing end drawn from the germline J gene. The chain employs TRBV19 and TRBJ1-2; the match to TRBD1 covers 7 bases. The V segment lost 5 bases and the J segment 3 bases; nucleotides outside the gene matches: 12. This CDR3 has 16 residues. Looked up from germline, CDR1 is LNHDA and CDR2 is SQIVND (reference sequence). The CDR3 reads CASSSLPGQKDYGYTF. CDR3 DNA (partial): TGTGCCAGTAGTTCACTCCCGGGACAGAAGGACTATGGC.

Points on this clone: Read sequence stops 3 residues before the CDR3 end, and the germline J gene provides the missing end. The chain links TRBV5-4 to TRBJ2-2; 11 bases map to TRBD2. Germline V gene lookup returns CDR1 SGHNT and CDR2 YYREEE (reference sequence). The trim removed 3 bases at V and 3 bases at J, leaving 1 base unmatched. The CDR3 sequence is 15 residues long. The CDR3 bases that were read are TGTGCCAGCAGCTGGACTAGCGGGTACACCGGGGAG. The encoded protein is CASSWTSGYTGE. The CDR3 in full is CASSWTSGYTGELFF. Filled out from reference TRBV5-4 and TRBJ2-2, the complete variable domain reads ETGVTQSPTHLIKTRGQQVTLRCSSQSGHNTVSWYQQALGQGPQFIFQYYREEENGRGNFPPRFSGLQFPNYSSELNVNALELDDSALYLCASSWTSGYTGELFFGEGSRLTVL.

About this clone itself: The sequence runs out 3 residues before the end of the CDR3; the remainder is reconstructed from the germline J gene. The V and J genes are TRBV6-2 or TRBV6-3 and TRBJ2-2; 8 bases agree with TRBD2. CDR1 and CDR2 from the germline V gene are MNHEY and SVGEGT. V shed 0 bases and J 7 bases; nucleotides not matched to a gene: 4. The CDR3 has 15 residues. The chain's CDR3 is CASSYSSGGGGELFF. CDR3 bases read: TGTGCCAGCAGTTACTCAAGCGGGGGAGGCGGGGAG.

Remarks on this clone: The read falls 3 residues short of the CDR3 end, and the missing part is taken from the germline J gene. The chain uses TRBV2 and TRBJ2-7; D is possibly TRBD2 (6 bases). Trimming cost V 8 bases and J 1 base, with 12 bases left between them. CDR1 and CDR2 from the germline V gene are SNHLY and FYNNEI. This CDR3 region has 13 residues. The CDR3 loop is CASSGLHSYEQYF. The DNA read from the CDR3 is TGTGCCAGCTCGGGACTCCATTCCTACGAG.

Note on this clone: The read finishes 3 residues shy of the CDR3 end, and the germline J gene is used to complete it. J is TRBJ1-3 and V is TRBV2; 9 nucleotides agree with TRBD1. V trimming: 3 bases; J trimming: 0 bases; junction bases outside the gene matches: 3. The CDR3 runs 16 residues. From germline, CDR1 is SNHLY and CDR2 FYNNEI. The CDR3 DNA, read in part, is TGTGCCAGCAGTGAGGGGACAGGGAACTCTGGAAACACC. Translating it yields CASSEGTGNSGNT. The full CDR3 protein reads CASSEGTGNSGNTIYF.

CDR3 DNA (partial): TGTGCCAGCACCAGGGGGCGTGGACAGGGGGCGTTGAAGTACTATGGC. Translation: CASTRGRGQGALKYYG. The entire CDR3 protein is CASTRGRGQGALKYYGYTF. The genes are TRBV2 and TRBJ1-2, with 11 positions matching TRBD1. The read finishes 3 residues shy of the CDR3 end, and the germline J gene is used to complete it. V gave up 7 bases and J gave up 3 bases; unmatched junction bases: 19. Germline V gene lookup returns CDR1 SNHLY and CDR2 FYNNEI. The CDR3 has 19 amino acids. The whole variable domain, remainder taken from reference TRBV2 and TRBJ1-2, is EPEVTQTPSHQVTQMGQEVILRCVPISNHLYFYWYRQILGQKVEFLVSFYNNEISEKSEIFDDQFSVERPDGSNFTLKIRSTKLEDSAMYFCASTRGRGQGALKYYGYTFGSGTRLTVV.